The T cell receptor (beta chain) under discussion was sequenced for a study of blood T cell repertoires in COVID-19 (dated by TCRdb to 2018 to 2020). Concerning the study at large: Samples covering the acute and convalescent phases of COVID-19 were provided by collaborators in the United States, Italy and Spain. The prospective study material was composed of cDNA or gDNA derived from T cells, B-cell-depleted T cells, or PBMCs. Deeply sampled blood TCRbeta repertoires from subjects exposed to, actively infected with, or recovered from COVID-19 were included in the dataset. A freely available public database, intended as a resource for researchers studying the immune response to SARS-CoV-2, is where the repertoires were released. Samples were obtained from the ongoing ImmuneRACE study (first 160 participants) and from about 1,300 subjects provided by 6 global collaborators. Nearly every sample came with metadata listing a de-identified subject ID, COVID-19 status, age in years and sex. HLA class I and class II types, where available, came from metadata supplied by the sample provider rather than from assay-based typing.

The CDR3 measures 15 amino acids from cysteine to phenylalanine. Of all the DNA, just the CDR3 is kept, 45 bases in frame from base 1. Ends trimmed: V by 5 bases, J by 4 bases; bases unmatched to a gene: 6. According to the germline V gene, CDR1 reads MDHEN and CDR2 reads SYDVKM. TCRbeta CDR3 regions were amplified from genomic DNA using the immunoSEQ Assay, a bias-controlled multiplex PCR. Per the source publication's procedure: Nucleated cell counts per sample were estimated from amplification of reference gene primers within the assay. Sequence reads were collapsed and filtered to measure the absolute abundance of every unique TCRbeta CDR3 rearrangement. Productive Simpson clonality was computed per sample as the square root of Simpson's diversity index over productive rearrangements. Entries here come from immuneACCESS through TCRdb and include only in-frame sequences with V and J called. Some clones fail to appear in such tables; in the studies checked, an unresolved V gene covers under half of the shortfall, and the cause of the remainder is unknown. V, J and clone size reflect that table, while D and trimming were determined from the DNA. This sample holds around 430,000 clones; 87% were observed only once. Jointly, the top ten make up 10% of the sample.

This clone was found a few times. The specificity of this receptor is unknown. No per-base quality is available; no much larger clone lies one base away. Participants in the prospective study were enrolled through a virtual design, were aged roughly 18 to 100 years, and lived in 24 United States geographic areas. In the prospective study, cohorts were assigned on the basis of participant-reported clinical history obtained from a screening survey and a study questionnaire. For ImmuneRACE Cohort 3, a participant was defined as recovered based on two consecutive negative NP/OP PCR tests, clearance by a healthcare professional, or resolution of symptoms. In the prospective study, whole blood, serum and a nasopharyngeal or oropharyngeal swab were collected from each participant by mobile phlebotomists. Prospective study participants could optionally give additional blood draws and questionnaires over a roughly two-month period. Blood samples from the prospective study were shipped frozen or at room temperature prior to DNA extraction.

Overall results and qualifications from the work: Clinical and demographic metadata were provided uncurated, with the amount varying by source and participant.

This TCR came from a woman in her forties or fifties who had recovered from COVID-19. The sample taken for sequencing was PBMCs or T cells enriched from blood (not recorded which). The rearrangement joined TRBV28 to TRBJ1-5, with 9 middle bases fitting TRBD1. The CDR3 region has the sequence CASSITGTGNQPQHF. The DNA sequence is as follows: TGTGCCAGCAGTATAACCGGGACAGGGAATCAGCCCCAGCATTTT.